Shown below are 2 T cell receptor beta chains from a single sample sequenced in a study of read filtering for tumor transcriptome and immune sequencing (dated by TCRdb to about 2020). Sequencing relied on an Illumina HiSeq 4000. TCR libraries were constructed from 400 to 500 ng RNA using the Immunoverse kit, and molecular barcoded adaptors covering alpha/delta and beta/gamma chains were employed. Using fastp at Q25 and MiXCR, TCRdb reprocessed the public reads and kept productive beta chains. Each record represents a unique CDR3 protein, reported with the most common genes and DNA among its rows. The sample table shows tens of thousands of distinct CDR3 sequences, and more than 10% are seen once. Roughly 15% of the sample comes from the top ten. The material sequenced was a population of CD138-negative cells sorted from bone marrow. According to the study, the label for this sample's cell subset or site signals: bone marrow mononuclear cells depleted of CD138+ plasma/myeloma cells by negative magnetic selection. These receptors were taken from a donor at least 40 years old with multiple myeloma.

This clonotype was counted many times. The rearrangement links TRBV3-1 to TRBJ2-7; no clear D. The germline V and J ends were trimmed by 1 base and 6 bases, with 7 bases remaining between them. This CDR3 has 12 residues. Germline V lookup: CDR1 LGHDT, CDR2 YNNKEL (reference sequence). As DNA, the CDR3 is TGTGCCAGCAGCCAAGTCAAGGGCGAGCAGTACTTC. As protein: CASSQVKGEQYF.

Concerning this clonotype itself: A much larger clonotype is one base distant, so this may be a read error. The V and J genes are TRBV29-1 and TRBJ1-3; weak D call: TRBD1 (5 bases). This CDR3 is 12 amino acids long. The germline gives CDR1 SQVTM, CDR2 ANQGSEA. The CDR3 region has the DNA TGCGGCGTGGGACGACCCGGCGACACCATATATTTT. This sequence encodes CGVGRPGDTIYF.